This T cell receptor (beta chain) was identified during a study of human T cells and chemical hapten exposure. Study details: Predominantly women, the patients had alopecia areata, totalis or universalis.

What the library attached to individual cDNA molecules were unique molecular identifiers. In TCRdb, the RACE reads were re-called with MiXCR into one record per CDR3 protein. The table lists about 380,000 distinct CDR3 sequences, around 4.8% of them singletons, with about 2.2% in the top ten. Time point indicated: patch test 1, 2 weeks after DPC sensitization. Treatment given: therapeutic diphenylcyclopropenone sensitization with weekly scalp DPC. Blood sampling occurred before each patch-test application. The junction had 7 bases not matched to a gene; V was cut back by 4 bases and J by 7 bases. The length of the CDR3 is 14 residues.

This sequence was found in a woman in her fifties or sixties with alopecia areata. Some clones in this sample may be carry-over from other donors' samples. The sample here was whole blood, taken in connection with sensitization to the hapten diphenylcyclopropenone (DPC). This sequence joins TRBV12-3 or TRBV12-4 and TRBJ1-5, with TRBD1 identical over 7 bases. The CDR3 DNA reads TGTGCCAGCAGTTCGACAGGGTCCAGGCAGCCCCAGCATTTT. It specifies CASSSTGSRQPQHF.